This entry is about one T cell receptor (beta chain). The sample is drawn from a study of blood T cell repertoires in COVID-19. On the study more broadly: The United States, Italy and Spain provided the acute and convalescent COVID-19 samples.

Original processing methods: Reference gene primer amplification gave nucleated cell count estimates. The table came from immunoSEQ multiplex PCR; TCRdb's copy has only in-frame clones and leaves some out. V and J calls and clone size are as listed in that table; D and trimming were resolved from the DNA. The sample consists of 95,000 to 150,000 clones, approximately 83% of them appearing once. This CDR3 region has 13 residues. The V and J ends lost 2 bases and 7 bases respectively, with 9 bases between them. Germline V lookup: CDR1 ENHRY, CDR2 SYGVKD. The sequenced sample consisted of peripheral blood. The receptor was isolated from an elderly woman with acute or convalescent COVID-19. The rearrangement joins TRBV10-3 to TRBJ1-5; D may be TRBD1 (6 bases). The CDR3 loop reads CAISENREQPQHF. The CDR3 DNA sequence: TGTGCCATCAGTGAGAACAGGGAGCAGCCCCAGCATTTT.